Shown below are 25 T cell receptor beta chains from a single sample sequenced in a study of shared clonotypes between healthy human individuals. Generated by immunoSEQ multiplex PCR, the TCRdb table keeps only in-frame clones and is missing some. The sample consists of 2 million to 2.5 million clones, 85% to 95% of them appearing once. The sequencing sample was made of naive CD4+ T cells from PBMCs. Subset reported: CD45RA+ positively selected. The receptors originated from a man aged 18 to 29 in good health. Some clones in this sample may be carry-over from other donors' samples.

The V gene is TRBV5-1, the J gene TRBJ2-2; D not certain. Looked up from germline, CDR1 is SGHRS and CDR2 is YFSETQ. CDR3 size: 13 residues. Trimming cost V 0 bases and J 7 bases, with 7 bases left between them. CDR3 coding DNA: TGCGCCAGCAGCTTGGAGTTGGGCGGGGAGCTGTTTTTT. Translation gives CASSLELGGELFF. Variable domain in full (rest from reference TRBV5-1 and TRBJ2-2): KAGVTQTPRYLIKTRGQQVTLSCSPISGHRSVSWYQQTPGQGLQFLFEYFSETQRNKGNFPGRFSGRQFSNSRSEMNVSTLELGDSALYLCASSLELGGELFFGEGSRLTVL.

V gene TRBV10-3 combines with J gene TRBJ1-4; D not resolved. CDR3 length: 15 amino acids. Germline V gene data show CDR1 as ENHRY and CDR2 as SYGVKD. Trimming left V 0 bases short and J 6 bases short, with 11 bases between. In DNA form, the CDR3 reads TGTGCCATCAGTGAGTCCGTATTGGGAGATGAAAAACTGTTTTTT. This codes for CAISESVLGDEKLFF.

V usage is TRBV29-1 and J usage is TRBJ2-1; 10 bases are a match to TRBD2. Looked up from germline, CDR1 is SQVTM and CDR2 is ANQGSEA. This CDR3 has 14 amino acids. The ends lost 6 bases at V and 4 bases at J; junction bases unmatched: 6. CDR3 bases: TGCAGCGTCCCGGGACTAGCGTTATACAATGAGCAGTTCTTC. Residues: CSVPGLALYNEQFF.

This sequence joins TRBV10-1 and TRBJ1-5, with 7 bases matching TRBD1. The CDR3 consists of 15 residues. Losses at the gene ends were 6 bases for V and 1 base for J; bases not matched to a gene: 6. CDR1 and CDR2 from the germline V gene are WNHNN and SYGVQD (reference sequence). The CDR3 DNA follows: TGCGCCAGCAGAGGGACAGCTGACAGCAATCAGCCCCAGCATTTT. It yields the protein CASRGTADSNQPQHF.

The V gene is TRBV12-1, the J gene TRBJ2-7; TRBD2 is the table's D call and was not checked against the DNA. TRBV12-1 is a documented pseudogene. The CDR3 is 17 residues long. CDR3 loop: CASSAGTSGSQSYEQYF. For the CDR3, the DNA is TGTGCCAGCAGCGCCGGGACTAGCGGGAGTCAGTCCTACGAGCAGTACTTC.

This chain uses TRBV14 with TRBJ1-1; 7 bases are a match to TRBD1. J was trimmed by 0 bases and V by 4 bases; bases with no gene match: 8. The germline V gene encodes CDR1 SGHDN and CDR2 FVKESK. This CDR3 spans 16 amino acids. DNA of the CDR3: TGTGCCAGCAGCCCCGTTAGAGGACAGGTGAACACTGAAGCTTTCTTT. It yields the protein CASSPVRGQVNTEAFF.

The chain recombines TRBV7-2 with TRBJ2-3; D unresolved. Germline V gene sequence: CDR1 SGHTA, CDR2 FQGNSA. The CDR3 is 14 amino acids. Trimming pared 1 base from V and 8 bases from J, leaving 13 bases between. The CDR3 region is CASSLVTVSGTQYF. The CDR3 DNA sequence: TGTGCCAGCAGCTTAGTTACAGTTTCGGGTACGCAGTATTTT.

The CDR3 DNA reads TGTGCCAGCAGTGCGTGGGACCGCAATCAGCCCCAGCATTTT. It specifies CASSAWDRNQPQHF. This chain joins TRBV21-1 and TRBJ1-5. TRBV21-1 represents a pseudogene. CDR3 size: 14 residues.

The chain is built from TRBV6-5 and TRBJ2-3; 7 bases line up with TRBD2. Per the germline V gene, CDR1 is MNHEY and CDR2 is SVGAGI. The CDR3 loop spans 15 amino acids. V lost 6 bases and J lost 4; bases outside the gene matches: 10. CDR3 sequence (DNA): TGTGCCAGCAGGCCCACTAGCGCGGGGGCAGATACGCAGTATTTT. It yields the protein CASRPTSAGADTQYF.

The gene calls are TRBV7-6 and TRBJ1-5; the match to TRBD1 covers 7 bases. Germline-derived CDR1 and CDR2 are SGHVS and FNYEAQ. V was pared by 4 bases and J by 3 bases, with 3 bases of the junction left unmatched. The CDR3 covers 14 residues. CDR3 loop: CASSSGTVNQPQHF. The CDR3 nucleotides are TGTGCCAGCAGCTCCGGGACAGTCAATCAGCCCCAGCATTTT.

DNA for the CDR3: TGCGCCAGCAGCTTTGGACTAGCGGGATCTCGAGAGACCCAGTACTTC. Translation gives CASSFGLAGSRETQYF. This chain links TRBV5-1 with TRBJ2-5, with 12 bases lining up with TRBD2. There are 16 residues in the CDR3. With V trimmed by 2 bases and J by 4 bases, 6 bases remained unmatched. The germline gives CDR1 SGHRS, CDR2 YFSETQ. Together with reference TRBV5-1 and TRBJ2-5, the CDR3 gives the full variable domain: KAGVTQTPRYLIKTRGQQVTLSCSPISGHRSVSWYQQTPGQGLQFLFEYFSETQRNKGNFPGRFSGRQFSNSRSEMNVSTLELGDSALYLCASSFGLAGSRETQYFGPGTRLLVL.

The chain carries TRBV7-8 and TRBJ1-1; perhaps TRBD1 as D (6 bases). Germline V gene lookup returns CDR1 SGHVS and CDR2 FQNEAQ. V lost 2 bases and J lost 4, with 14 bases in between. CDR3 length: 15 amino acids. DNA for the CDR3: TGTGCCAGCAGCTTATACCAGGGGAGGGTCACTGAAGCTTTCTTT. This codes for CASSLYQGRVTEAFF.

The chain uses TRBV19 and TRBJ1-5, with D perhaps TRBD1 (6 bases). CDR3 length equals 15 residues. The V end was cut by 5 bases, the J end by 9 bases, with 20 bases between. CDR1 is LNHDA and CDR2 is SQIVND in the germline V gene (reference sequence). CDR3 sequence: CASSVMGKGDRPQHF. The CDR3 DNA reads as TGTGCCAGTAGTGTCATGGGGAAGGGGGATCGGCCCCAGCATTTT.

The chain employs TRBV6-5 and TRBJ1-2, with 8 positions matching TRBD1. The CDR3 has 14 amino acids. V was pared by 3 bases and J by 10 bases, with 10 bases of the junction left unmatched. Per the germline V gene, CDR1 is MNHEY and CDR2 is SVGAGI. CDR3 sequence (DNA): TGTGCCAGCAGTTATGGACAGGGAGGGGTATTCTACACCTTC. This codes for CASSYGQGGVFYTF.

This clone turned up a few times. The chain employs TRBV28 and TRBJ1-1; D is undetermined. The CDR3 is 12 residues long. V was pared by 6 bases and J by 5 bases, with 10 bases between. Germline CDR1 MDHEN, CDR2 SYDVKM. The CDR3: CASRALRTEAFF. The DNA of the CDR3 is TGTGCCAGCAGGGCCTTGAGGACTGAAGCTTTCTTT.

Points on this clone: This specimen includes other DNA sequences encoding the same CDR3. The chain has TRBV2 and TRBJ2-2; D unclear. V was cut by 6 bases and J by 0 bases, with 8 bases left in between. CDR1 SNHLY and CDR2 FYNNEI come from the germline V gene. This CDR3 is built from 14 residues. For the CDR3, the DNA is TGTGCCAGCAGAGGACGTACGAACACCGGGGAGCTGTTTTTT. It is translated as CASRGRTNTGELFF.

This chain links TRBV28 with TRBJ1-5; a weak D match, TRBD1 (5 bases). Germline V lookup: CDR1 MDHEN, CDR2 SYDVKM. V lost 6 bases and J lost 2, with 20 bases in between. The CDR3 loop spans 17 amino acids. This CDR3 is CASSPGGRGYGNQPQHF. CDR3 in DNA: TGTGCCAGCAGCCCGGGGGGAAGGGGTTATGGCAATCAGCCCCAGCATTTT.

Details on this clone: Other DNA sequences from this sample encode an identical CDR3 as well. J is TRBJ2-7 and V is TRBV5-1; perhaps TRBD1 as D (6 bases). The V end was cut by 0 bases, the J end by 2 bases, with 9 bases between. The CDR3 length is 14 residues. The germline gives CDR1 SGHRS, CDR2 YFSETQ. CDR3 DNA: TGCGCCAGCAGCTTGGGACAGGAGACCTACGAGCAGTACTTC. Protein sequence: CASSLGQETYEQYF.

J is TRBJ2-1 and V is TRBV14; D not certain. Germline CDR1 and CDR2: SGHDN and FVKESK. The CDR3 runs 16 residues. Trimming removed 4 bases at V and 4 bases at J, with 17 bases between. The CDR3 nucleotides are TGTGCCAGCAGCCCCCAGTCCCGCTATACTTACAATGAGCAGTTCTTC. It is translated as CASSPQSRYTYNEQFF.

CDR3 sequence reads: CASSRVPDTQYF. The CDR3 nucleotides are TGTGCCAGTAGTAGGGTCCCAGATACGCAGTATTTT. This rearrangement joins TRBV19 to TRBJ2-3; no clear D. V was trimmed by 4 bases and J by 4 bases, leaving 6 bases between them. There are 12 residues in the CDR3. The germline V gene encodes CDR1 LNHDA and CDR2 SQIVND (reference sequence).

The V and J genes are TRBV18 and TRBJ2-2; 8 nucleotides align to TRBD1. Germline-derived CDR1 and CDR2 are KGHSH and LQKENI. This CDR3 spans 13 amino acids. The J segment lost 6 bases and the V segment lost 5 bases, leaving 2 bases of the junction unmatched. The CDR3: CASSTTGAGELFF. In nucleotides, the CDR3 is TGTGCCAGCTCAACGACAGGGGCCGGGGAGCTGTTTTTT.

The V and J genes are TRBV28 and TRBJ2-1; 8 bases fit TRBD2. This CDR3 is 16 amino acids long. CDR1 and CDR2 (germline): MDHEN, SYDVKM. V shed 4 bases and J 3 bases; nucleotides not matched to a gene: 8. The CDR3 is CASSSWTSKDYNEQFF. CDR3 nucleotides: TGTGCCAGCAGTTCCTGGACTAGCAAGGACTACAATGAGCAGTTCTTC.

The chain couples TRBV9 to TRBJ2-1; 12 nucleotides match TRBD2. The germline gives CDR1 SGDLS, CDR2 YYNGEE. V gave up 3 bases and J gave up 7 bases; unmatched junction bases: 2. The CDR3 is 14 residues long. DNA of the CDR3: TGTGCCAGCAGCGCGACTAGCGGGAGTAATGAGCAGTTCTTC. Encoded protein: CASSATSGSNEQFF.

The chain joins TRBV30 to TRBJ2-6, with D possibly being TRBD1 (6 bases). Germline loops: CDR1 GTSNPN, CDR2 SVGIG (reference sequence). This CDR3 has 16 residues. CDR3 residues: CAHRAVGYPGANVLTF. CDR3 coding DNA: TGTGCGCACAGGGCCGTGGGGTACCCTGGGGCCAACGTCCTGACTTTC.

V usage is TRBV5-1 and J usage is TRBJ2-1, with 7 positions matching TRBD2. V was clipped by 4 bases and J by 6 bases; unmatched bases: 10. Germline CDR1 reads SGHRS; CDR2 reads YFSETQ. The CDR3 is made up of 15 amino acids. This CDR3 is CASSPPLADSNEQFF. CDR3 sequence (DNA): TGCGCCAGCAGCCCTCCTCTAGCGGACTCCAATGAGCAGTTCTTC.